This TCR beta chain emerged from a study of T-cell reconstitution after alpha-beta-depleted transplantation in children. Germline lookup yields CDR1 DFQATT and CDR2 SNEGSKA (reference sequence). After removal of 5 bases from V and 9 bases from J, the junction contained 10 bases not matched to a gene. The CDR3 sequence is 13 residues long. Preparation of the TCRbeta library involved a method that used unique molecular identifiers. Using its own MiXCR run on the PCR reads, TCRdb lists one record per CDR3 protein. Of 530,000 or so distinct CDR3 sequences in the sample, roughly 27% were seen once. Sequenced here: PBMCs, sampled before TCRalphabeta/CD19-depleted stem cell transplant. This chain connects TRBV20-1 to TRBJ2-7; TRBD1 agrees at 10 bases. The sequence derives from a boy in the first two years of life with Wiskott-Aldrich syndrome, due to receive a stem cell transplant. CDR3 DNA sequence: TGCAGTGCTGGCGGGACAGGGGCCGTCGGGCAGTACTTC. Its protein is CSAGGTGAVGQYF.